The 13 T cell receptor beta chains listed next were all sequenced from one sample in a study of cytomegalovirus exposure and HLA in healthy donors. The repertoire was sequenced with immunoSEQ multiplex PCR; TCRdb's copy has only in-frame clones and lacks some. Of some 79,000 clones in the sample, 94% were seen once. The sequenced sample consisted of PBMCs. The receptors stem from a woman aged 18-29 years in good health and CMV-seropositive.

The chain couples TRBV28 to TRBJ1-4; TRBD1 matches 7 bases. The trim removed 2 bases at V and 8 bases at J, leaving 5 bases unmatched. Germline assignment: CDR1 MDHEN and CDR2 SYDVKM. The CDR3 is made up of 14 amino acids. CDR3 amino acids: CASSLGTEEEKLFF. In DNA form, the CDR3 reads TGTGCCAGCAGTTTAGGGACAGAGGAAGAAAAACTGTTTTTT.

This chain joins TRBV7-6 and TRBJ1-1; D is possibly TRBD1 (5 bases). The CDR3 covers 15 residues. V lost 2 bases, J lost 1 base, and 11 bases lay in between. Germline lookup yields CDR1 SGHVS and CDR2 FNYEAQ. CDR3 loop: CASSLRQGGNTEAFF. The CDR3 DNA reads TGTGCCAGCAGCTTAAGGCAGGGCGGGAACACTGAAGCTTTCTTT.

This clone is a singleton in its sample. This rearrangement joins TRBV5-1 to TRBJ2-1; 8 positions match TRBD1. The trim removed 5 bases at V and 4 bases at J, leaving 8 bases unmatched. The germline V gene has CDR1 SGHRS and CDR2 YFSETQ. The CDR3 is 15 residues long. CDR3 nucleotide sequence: TGCGCCAGCAGGCGGACAGGGATCATATACAATGAGCAGTTCTTC. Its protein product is CASRRTGIIYNEQFF.

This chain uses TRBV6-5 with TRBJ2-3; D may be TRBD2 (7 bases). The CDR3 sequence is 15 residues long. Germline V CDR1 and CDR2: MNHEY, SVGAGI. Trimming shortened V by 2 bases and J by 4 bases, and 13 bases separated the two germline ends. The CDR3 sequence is CASSYDRGAPDTQYF. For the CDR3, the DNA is TGTGCCAGCAGTTACGACCGGGGGGCCCCAGATACGCAGTATTTT.

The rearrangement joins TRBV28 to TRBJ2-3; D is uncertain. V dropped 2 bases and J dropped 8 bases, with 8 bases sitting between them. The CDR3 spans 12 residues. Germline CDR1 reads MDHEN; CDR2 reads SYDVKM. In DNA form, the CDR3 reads TGTGCCAGCAGTTTAAGTAGAAGTACGCAGTATTTT. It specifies CASSLSRSTQYF.

The CDR3 nucleotides are TGTGCCAGCAGTTACCACGTCAGGGGGGAGACCCAGTACTTC. It is translated as CASSYHVRGETQYF. This chain uses TRBV6-5 with TRBJ2-5, with 7 bases identical to TRBD1. With V trimmed by 2 bases and J by 5 bases, 5 bases remained unmatched. The CDR3 runs 14 residues. CDR1 and CDR2 (germline): MNHEY, SVGAGI.

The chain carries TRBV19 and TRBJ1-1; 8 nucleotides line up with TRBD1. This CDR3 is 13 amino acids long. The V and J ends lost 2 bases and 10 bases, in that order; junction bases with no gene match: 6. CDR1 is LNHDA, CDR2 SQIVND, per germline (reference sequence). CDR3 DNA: TGTGCCAGTAGTATACAGGGGGCCGGTCGAGCTTTCTTT. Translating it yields CASSIQGAGRAFF.

DNA for the CDR3: TGCGCCAGCAGGCTGACAGGGACAGGAACTGGCTACACCTTC. Its translation is CASRLTGTGTGYTF. This sequence joins TRBV5-1 and TRBJ1-2; TRBD1 aligns across 8 bases. Germline V CDR1 and CDR2: SGHRS, YFSETQ. Losses at the gene ends were 5 bases for V and 7 bases for J; bases not matched to a gene: 10. The CDR3 is made up of 14 amino acids. Full variable domain (rest looked up from reference TRBV5-1 and TRBJ1-2): KAGVTQTPRYLIKTRGQQVTLSCSPISGHRSVSWYQQTPGQGLQFLFEYFSETQRNKGNFPGRFSGRQFSNSRSEMNVSTLELGDSALYLCASRLTGTGTGYTFGSGTRLTVV.

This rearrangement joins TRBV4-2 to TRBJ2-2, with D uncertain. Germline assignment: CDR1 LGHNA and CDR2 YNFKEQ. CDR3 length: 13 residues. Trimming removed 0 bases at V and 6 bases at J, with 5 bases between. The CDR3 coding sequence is TGTGCCAGCAGCCAAGATATCGCCGGGGAGCTGTTTTTT. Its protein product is CASSQDIAGELFF.

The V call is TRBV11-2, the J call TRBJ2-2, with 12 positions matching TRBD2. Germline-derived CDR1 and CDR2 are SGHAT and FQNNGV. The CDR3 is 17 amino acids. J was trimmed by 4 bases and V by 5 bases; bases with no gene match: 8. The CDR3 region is CASSRMPGLAGTGELFF. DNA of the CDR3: TGTGCCAGCAGCCGAATGCCGGGACTAGCGGGCACCGGGGAGCTGTTTTTT. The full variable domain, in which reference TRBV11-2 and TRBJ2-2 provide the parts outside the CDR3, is EAGVAQSPRYKIIEKRQSVAFWCNPISGHATLYWYQQILGQGPKLLIQFQNNGVVDDSQLPKDRFSAERLKGVDSTLKIQPAKLEDSAVYLCASSRMPGLAGTGELFFGEGSRLTVL.

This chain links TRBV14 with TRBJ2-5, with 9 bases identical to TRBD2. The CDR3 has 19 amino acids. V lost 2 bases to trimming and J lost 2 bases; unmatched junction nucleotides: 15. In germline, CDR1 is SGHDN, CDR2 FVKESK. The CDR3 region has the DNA TGTGCCAGCAGCCAACGTACTTTTTTGACGCGGGGGGGGCAAGAGACCCAGTACTTC. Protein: CASSQRTFLTRGGQETQYF.

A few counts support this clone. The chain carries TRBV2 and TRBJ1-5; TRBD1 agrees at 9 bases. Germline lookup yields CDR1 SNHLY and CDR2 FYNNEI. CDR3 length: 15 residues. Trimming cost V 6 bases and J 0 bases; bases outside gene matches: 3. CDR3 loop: CASRAGQGSNQPQHF. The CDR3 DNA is TGTGCCAGCAGGGCGGGACAGGGTAGCAATCAGCCCCAGCATTTT.

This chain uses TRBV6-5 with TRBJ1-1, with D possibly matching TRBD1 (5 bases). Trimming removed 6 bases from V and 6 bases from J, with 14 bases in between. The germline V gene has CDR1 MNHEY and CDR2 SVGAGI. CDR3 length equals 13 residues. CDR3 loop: CASSAQDRPEAFF. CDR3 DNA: TGTGCCAGCAGCGCACAGGATCGCCCTGAAGCTTTCTTT.